One sample yielded the 4 T cell receptor beta chains listed below, sequenced in a study of OX40 agonist ivuxolimab in advanced cancers. Assay used: immunoSEQ multiplex PCR; TCRdb lists only in-frame clones, some missing. The sample has just over 50,000 clones, 65% to 85% seen once; the top ten hold around 2%. The specimen was CD4+ or CD8+ T cells sorted from blood, collected in a trial of the OX40 agonist ivuxolimab. The receptors here all came from an adult with an advanced solid tumor such as melanoma, head and neck, liver or kidney cancer.

CDR3 residues: CASSLRTSGSDSSYEQYF. CDR3 DNA: TGCGCCAGCAGCCTAAGGACTAGCGGGAGCGACAGCTCCTACGAGCAGTACTTC. The V call is TRBV5-1, the J call TRBJ2-7, with 13 bases identical to TRBD2. The germline gives CDR1 SGHRS, CDR2 YFSETQ. This CDR3 is built from 18 residues. With V trimmed by 4 bases and J by 0 bases, 10 bases remained unmatched.

The CDR3 spells CASSPGLAGVYEQYF. In DNA form, the CDR3 reads TGCGCCAGCAGCCCTGGACTAGCGGGAGTGTACGAGCAGTACTTC. This chain joins TRBV5-1 and TRBJ2-7; 13 bases fit TRBD2. The germline CDR1 and CDR2 sequences are SGHRS and YFSETQ. With 4 bases clipped from V and 4 bases from J, the junction kept 5 bases outside the gene matches. CDR3 length: 15 residues.

A remark on this clone: Since a much larger clone is just one base distant, this may be a read error. The rearrangement links TRBV10-3 to TRBJ1-2, with a weak D call TRBD1 (5 bases). The germline V gene encodes CDR1 ENHRY and CDR2 SYGVKD. CDR3 size: 11 residues. The CDR3 DNA reads TGTGCCATCAGTGAGCAGGGTGGCTACGCCTTC. This sequence encodes CAISEQGGYAF.

V is TRBV5-4 and J is TRBJ1-1; 7 bases map to TRBD1. Germline trimming cut 8 bases from V and 4 bases from J; bases unmatched to any gene: 8. CDR3 length: 13 residues. From germline, CDR1 is SGHNT and CDR2 YYREEE (reference sequence). Here the CDR3 DNA reads TGTGCCAGTAACAGGGGATTGGGCACTGAAGCTTTCTTT. Protein product: CASNRGLGTEAFF. Supplemented by reference TRBV5-4 and TRBJ1-1, the full variable domain reads ETGVTQSPTHLIKTRGQQVTLRCSSQSGHNTVSWYQQALGQGPQFIFQYYREEENGRGNFPPRFSGLQFPNYSSELNVNALELDDSALYLCASNRGLGTEAFFGQGTRLTVV.